This T cell receptor beta chain was identified in a study of cytomegalovirus exposure and HLA in healthy donors. 60 Vbeta and 13 Jbeta primers were used in PCR. Sequencing used immunoSEQ multiplex PCR; TCRdb keeps in-frame clones, though not all of them. The data hold tens of thousands of clones, with around 65% observed a single time. There are 15 residues in the CDR3. Germline assignment: CDR1 SGHVS and CDR2 FQNEAQ. The TCR sequence derives from a man between 60 and 75 years old in good health and CMV-seropositive. Sequencing input: PBMCs. The chain couples TRBV7-8 to TRBJ2-5; D is unresolved. The DNA end is more similar to TRBJ2-7, so the J call may be wrong. This CDR3 reads CASSLAPKSSYEQYF. The DNA for the CDR3 is TGTGCCAGCAGCTTAGCGCCTAAGAGCTCCTACGAGCAGTACTTC.